This T cell receptor (beta chain) was captured in a study of metastatic and nonmetastatic thyroid tumors. Study conclusions and caveats: Malignant thyroid tumors reportedly had TCR beta diversity that was significantly higher than in benign nodules, in blood and tumor.

TCRdb recomputed clones from the PCR reads via MiXCR. Of some 15,000 clones listed, roughly 25% are singletons. This CDR3 has 13 amino acids. Germline trimming cut 4 bases from V and 6 bases from J; bases unmatched to any gene: 4. Germline CDR1 SNHLY, CDR2 FYNNEI. This clone ranks as large. The antigen is unknown. Before thyroid surgery, none of the patients had received any treatment. The receptor comes from a female donor with papillary thyroid cancer or a benign thyroid nodule (not recorded which). Some clones in this sample may be carry-over from other donors' samples. V is TRBV2 and J is TRBJ2-7, with 9 bases that match TRBD1. Sequencing used adjacent normal tissue. Here the CDR3 DNA reads TGTGCCAGCAGTGGGACAGGGGCCGGCGAGCAGTACTTC. It encodes CASSGTGAGEQYF.